Below, one T cell receptor beta chain is given with its context. Its antigen remains unidentified. Looked up from germline, CDR1 is LNHNV and CDR2 is YYDKDF (reference sequence). The CDR3 covers 15 residues. Trimming left V 1 base short and J 8 bases short, with 17 bases between. These data originate in a study of cytomegalovirus exposure and HLA in healthy donors. Overall study findings and caveats: Accounts indicate the classifier identified cytomegalovirus status with strong specificity and sensitivity. Associated with cytomegalovirus, according to the listing, were 150 to 200 TCR beta chains. The CMV antigen specificity of a few CMV-associated chains was confirmed through in vitro analysis.

The assay was immunoSEQ multiplex PCR, and TCRdb's table has in-frame clones only and misses some. Of about 310,000 clones listed, approximately 86% are singletons. The rearrangement uses TRBV15 and TRBJ1-2; D is ambiguous. The sample consisted of PBMCs. The clonotype was recovered from a man aged 25-45 years in good health and CMV-seronegative. The CDR3 sequence is CATSRAHIGVYGYTF. The CDR3 coding sequence is TGTGCCACCAGCAGAGCTCATATCGGGGTATACGGCTACACCTTC.